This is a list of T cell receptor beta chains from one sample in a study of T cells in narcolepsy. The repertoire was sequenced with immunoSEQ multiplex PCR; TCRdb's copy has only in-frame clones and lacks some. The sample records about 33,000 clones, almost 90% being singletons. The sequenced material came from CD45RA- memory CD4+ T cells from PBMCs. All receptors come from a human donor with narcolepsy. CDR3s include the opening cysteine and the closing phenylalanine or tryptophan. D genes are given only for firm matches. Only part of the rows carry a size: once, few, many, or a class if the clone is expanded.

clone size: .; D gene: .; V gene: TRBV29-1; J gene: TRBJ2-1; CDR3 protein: CSVRRGGEQFF; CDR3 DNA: TGCAGCGTGCGAAGGGGAGGTGAGCAGTTCTTC
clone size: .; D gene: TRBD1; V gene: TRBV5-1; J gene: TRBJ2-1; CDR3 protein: CASSPRDRGLNEQFF; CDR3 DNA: TGCGCCAGCAGCCCCCGGGACAGGGGGCTCAATGAGCAGTTCTTC
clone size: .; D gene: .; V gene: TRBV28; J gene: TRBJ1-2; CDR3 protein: CASSWGRNGYTF; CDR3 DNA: TGTGCCAGCAGCTGGGGCCGGAATGGCTACACCTTC
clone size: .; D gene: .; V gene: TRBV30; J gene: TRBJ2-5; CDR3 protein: CAWSGGELETQYF; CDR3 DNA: TGTGCCTGGAGTGGAGGGGAGCTGGAGACCCAGTACTTC
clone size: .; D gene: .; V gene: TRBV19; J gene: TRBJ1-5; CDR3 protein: CASSADRRPNQPQHF; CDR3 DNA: TGTGCCAGTAGTGCGGACAGAAGGCCAAATCAGCCCCAGCATTTT
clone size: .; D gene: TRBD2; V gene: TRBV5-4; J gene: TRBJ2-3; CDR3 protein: CASSSGLAGEGTQYF; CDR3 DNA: TGTGCCAGCAGCTCAGGACTAGCGGGAGAAGGTACGCAGTATTTT
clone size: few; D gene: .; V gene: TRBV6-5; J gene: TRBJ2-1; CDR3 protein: CASRRTRFSYNEQFF; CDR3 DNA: TGTGCCAGCAGGAGGACAAGATTCTCCTACAATGAGCAGTTCTTC
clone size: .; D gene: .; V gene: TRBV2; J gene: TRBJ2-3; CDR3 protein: CASSEVRRDTQYF; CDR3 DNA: TGTGCCAGCAGTGAAGTCAGACGGGATACGCAGTATTTT
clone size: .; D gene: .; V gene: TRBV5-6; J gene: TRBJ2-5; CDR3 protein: CASSPGGNLKETQYF; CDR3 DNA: TGTGCCAGCAGCCCAGGCGGGAACCTAAAAGAGACCCAGTACTTC
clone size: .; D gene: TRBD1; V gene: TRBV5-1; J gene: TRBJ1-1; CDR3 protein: CASREGQVNTEAFF; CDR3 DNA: TGCGCCAGCCGAGAGGGACAGGTGAACACTGAAGCTTTCTTT
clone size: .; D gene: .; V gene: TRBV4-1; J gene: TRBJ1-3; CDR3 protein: CASSQDQGFSGNTIYF; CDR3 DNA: TGCGCCAGCAGCCAAGATCAAGGGTTCTCTGGAAACACCATATATTTT
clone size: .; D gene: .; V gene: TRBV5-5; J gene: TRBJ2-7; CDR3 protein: CASSPRGGASYEQYF; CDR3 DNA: TGTGCCAGCAGCCCAAGGGGGGGCGCATCCTACGAGCAGTACTTC
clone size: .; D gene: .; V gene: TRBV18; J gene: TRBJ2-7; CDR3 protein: CASSTKQGHEQYF; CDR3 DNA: TGTGCCAGCTCAACAAAACAGGGTCACGAGCAGTACTTC
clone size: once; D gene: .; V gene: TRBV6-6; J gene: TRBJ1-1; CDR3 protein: CASTPRQVYTEAFF; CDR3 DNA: TGTGCCAGCACCCCCAGACAGGTCTACACTGAAGCTTTCTTT
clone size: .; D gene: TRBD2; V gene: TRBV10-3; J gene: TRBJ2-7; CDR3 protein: CAISELDRPGTTYEQYF; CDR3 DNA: TGTGCCATCAGTGAGTTGGATCGGCCAGGGACTACCTACGAGCAGTACTTC
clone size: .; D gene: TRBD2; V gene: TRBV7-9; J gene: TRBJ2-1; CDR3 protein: CASTPYELAGVDNEQFF; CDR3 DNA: TGTGCCAGCACCCCATACGAACTAGCGGGAGTGGACAATGAGCAGTTCTTC
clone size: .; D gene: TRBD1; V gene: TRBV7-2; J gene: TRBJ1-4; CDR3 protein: CASSLGTGEKLFF; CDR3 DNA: TGTGCCAGCAGCCTCGGGACAGGAGAAAAACTGTTTTTT
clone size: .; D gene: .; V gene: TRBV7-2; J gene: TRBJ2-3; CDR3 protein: CASSFQRADTQYF; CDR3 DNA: TGTGCCAGCAGCTTCCAAAGGGCAGATACGCAGTATTTT
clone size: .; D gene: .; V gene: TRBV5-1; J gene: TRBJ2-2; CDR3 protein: CASSLSGANTGELFF; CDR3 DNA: TGCGCCAGCAGCTTGAGTGGGGCCAACACCGGGGAGCTGTTTTTT
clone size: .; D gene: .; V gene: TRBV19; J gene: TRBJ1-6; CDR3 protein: CASSILTGNSPLHF; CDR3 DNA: TGTGCCAGTAGTATATTGACGGGAAATTCACCCCTCCACTTT
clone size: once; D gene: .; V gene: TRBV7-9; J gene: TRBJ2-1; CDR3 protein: CASTLGQSTRDEQFF; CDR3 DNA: TGTGCCAGCACCCTCGGGCAGTCCACTAGGGATGAGCAGTTCTTC
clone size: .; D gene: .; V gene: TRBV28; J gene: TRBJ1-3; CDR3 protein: CASSFPGGRRGNTIYF; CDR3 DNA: TGTGCCAGCAGTTTCCCTGGGGGGCGGCGAGGAAACACCATATATTTT